This record covers a single T cell receptor (beta chain). This CDR3 is 14 amino acids long. Trimming left V 0 bases short and J 0 bases short, with 6 bases between. The germline V gene encodes CDR1 PRHDT and CDR2 FYEKMQ (reference sequence). Time point indicated: pretreatment peripheral blood. Patients' cancers were locally advanced or metastatic urothelial carcinomas. There were between 1 and 8 samples from each patient, taken pretreatment and on-treatment. This record belongs to a study of PD-L1 blockade in urothelial cancer. Synthetic TCR analog templates were spiked into all PCRs individually. Sequencing was performed with immunoSEQ multiplex PCR; in TCRdb, only in-frame clones are kept and a portion is missing. The sample shows about 81,000 clones, around 81% of them seen only once.

The specimen was PBMCs, collected around atezolizumab (anti-PD-L1) treatment. This sequence was found in a man aged 35 to 55 with urothelial cancer. V gene TRBV13 combines with J gene TRBJ2-7; D remains unclear. The CDR3, as DNA: TGTGCCAGCAGCTTAGGTGTCAGCTCCTACGAGCAGTACTTC. This sequence encodes CASSLGVSSYEQYF.